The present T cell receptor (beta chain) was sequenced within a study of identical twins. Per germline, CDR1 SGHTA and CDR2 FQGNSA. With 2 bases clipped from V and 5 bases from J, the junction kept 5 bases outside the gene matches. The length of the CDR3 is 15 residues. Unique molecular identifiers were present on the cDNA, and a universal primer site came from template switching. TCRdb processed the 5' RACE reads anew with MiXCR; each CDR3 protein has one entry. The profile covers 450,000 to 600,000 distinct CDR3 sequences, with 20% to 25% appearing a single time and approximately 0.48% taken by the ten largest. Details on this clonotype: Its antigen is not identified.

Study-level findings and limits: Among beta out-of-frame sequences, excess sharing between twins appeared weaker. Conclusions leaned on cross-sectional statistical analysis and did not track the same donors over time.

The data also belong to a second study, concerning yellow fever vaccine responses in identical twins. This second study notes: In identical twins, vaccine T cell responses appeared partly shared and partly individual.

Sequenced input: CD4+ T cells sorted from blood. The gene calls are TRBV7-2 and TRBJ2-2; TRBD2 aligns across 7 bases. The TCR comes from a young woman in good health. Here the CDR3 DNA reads TGTGCCAGCAGCTTATGGGGGGGAAGGACCGGGGAGCTGTTTTTT. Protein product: CASSLWGGRTGELFF.